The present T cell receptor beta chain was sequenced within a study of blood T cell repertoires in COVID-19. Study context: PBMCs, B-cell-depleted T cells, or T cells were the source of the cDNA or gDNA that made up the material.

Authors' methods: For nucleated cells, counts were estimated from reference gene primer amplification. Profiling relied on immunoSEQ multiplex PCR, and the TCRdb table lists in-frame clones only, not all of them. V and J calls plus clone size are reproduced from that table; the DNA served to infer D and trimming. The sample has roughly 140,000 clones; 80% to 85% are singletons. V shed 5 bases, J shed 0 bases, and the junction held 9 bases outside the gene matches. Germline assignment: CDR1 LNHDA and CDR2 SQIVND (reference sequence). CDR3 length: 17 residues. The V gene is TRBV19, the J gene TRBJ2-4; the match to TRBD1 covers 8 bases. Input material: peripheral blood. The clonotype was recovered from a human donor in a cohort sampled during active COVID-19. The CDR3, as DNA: TGTGCCAGTAGTGAGGGGTACAGGGGGATAGCCAAAAACATTCAGTACTTC. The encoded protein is CASSEGYRGIAKNIQYF.